The T cell receptor beta chain under discussion was sequenced for a study of CD4 T cells in relation to SARS-CoV-2 and coronaviruses. This CDR3 is 13 amino acids long. V shed 4 bases and J 11 bases; nucleotides not matched to a gene: 2. Germline CDR1 is MNHEY and CDR2 is SVGAGI. Repertoires were generated with immunoSEQ multiplex PCR, while TCRdb's copy carries only in-frame clones and drops some. This sample has tens of thousands of clones; approximately 93% occur once, and the top ten carry around 0.21%. Unexposed donor CD4+ T cells date from about 2011-2018, before the COVID-19 pandemic. The V gene is TRBV6-5, the J gene TRBJ1-6, with 10 bases identical to TRBD1. The TCR sequence derives from a human donor in good health. The sample was naive CD4+ T cells from PBMCs. As for subset: naive CD4+ T cells isolated by negative enrichment. CDR3 nucleotides: TGTGCCAGCAGTTCGGGACAGGGGACACCCCTCCACTTT. This gives the protein CASSSGQGTPLHF.